This T cell receptor beta chain was identified in a study of PD-L1 blockade in urothelial cancer. Study background: Blood was subjected to analysis at 3 weeks (second dose) and 6 weeks following treatment start.

This table comes from immunoSEQ multiplex PCR, and its TCRdb copy is limited to in-frame clones, with some not included. The table lists 44,000 or so clones, approximately 78% of them singletons. The ends were cut back, 5 bases at V and 0 bases at J, with 24 bases in the middle. This CDR3 has 19 residues. Looked up from germline, CDR1 is PRHDT and CDR2 is FYEKMQ (reference sequence). Sequenced here: PBMCs, sampled around atezolizumab (anti-PD-L1) treatment. The chain links TRBV13 to TRBJ2-3; perhaps TRBD2 as D (5 bases). The source of this sequence is a man between 70 and 80 years old with urothelial cancer. The CDR3 bases are TGTGCCAGCAGCGAAAAAACCGGACTCCTCACTTCTAGCACAGATACGCAGTATTTT. The encoded protein is CASSEKTGLLTSSTDTQYF.